These 12 T cell receptor beta chains came from one sample sequenced in a study of cytomegalovirus exposure and HLA in healthy donors. The PCR ran on 60 Vbeta and 13 Jbeta primers. Here immunoSEQ multiplex PCR was the method, and the copy in TCRdb shows in-frame clones only, minus some. The profile shows roughly 79,000 clones, around 74% of them singletons. The material sequenced was PBMCs. The receptors were gathered from a woman between 50 and 59 years old in good health and CMV-seropositive.

This clone was seen a handful of times. Here the CDR3 DNA reads TGTGCCAGCAGCTATACCGATAGCTCCTACGAGCAGTACTTC. It codes for CASSYTDSSYEQYF. The chain links TRBV13 to TRBJ2-7, with unresolved D. V lost 4 bases and J 0 bases, leaving 10 bases between the germline ends. Germline assignment: CDR1 PRHDT and CDR2 FYEKMQ (reference sequence). The CDR3 is made up of 14 amino acids.

This clone was found a few times. The chain employs TRBV4-2 and TRBJ1-1; TRBD1 might be the D (5 bases). V was trimmed by 0 bases and J by 2 bases, leaving 16 bases between them. CDR3 size: 17 residues. Germline CDR1 reads LGHNA; CDR2 reads YNFKEQ. CDR3 amino acids: CASSQDTGGVGNTEAFF. CDR3 sequence (DNA): TGTGCCAGCAGCCAAGACACGGGGGGAGTGGGAAACACTGAAGCTTTCTTT.

The chain uses TRBV5-1 and TRBJ1-2; 8 bases fit TRBD1. The CDR3 totals 17 residues. V dropped 4 bases and J dropped 7; count of bases not matched to a gene: 18. CDR1 and CDR2 from the germline V gene are SGHRS and YFSETQ. The CDR3 is CASSVGTGSSVVGGYTF. Here the CDR3 DNA reads TGCGCCAGCAGCGTGGGGACAGGCTCGTCTGTCGTAGGTGGCTACACCTTC.

The rearrangement links TRBV4-1 to TRBJ2-2; 10 bases map to TRBD2. Germline trimming cut 4 bases from V and 5 bases from J; bases unmatched to any gene: 10. The CDR3 extends over 17 amino acids. CDR1 and CDR2 (germline): MGHRA, YSYEKL. CDR3 sequence: CASSLRLAGVGTGELFF. In DNA, the CDR3 is TGCGCCAGCAGCCTACGACTAGCGGGTGTTGGGACCGGGGAGCTGTTTTTT.

The CDR3 sequence is CASSLEGDEQFF. For the CDR3, the DNA is TGTGCCAGCAGCTTAGAGGGAGATGAGCAGTTCTTC. V gene TRBV11-3 combines with J gene TRBJ2-1; D is possibly TRBD2 (5 bases). CDR3 length equals 12 residues. With 0 bases removed from V and 8 bases from J, the gap between germline ends came to 5 bases. In germline, CDR1 is SGHNT, CDR2 YENEEA.

This chain uses TRBV6-4 with TRBJ2-7; TRBD2 matches at 7 bases. V lost 8 bases, J lost 10 bases, and 17 bases stayed unmatched. Germline V gives CDR1 MRHNA, CDR2 SNTAGT. The CDR3 length is 14 residues. The CDR3 here is CASRAAGAFEDQYF. The CDR3 DNA reads TGTGCCAGCCGGGCGGCGGGAGCCTTCGAGGATCAGTACTTC.

There are a few counts of this clone. This CDR3 reads CASSIRSSGGLNEQFF. Written as DNA, the CDR3 is TGTGCCAGTAGTATTCGGAGTTCGGGAGGGCTGAATGAGCAGTTCTTC. The J gene is TRBJ2-1, the V gene TRBV19; 8 nucleotides agree with TRBD2. With 3 bases clipped from V and 7 bases from J, the junction kept 11 bases outside the gene matches. This CDR3 comprises 16 residues. Germline V gene sequence: CDR1 LNHDA, CDR2 SQIVND (reference sequence).

The chain has TRBV7-3 and TRBJ2-2, with 7 bases identical to TRBD2. CDR3 size: 16 residues. The germline gives CDR1 SGHTA, CDR2 FQGTGA. The junction had 6 bases not matched to a gene; V was cut back by 1 base and J by 4 bases. CDR3 protein: CASSLNGGGSTGELFF. The CDR3 DNA reads TGTGCCAGCAGCTTAAATGGGGGGGGTAGCACCGGGGAGCTGTTTTTT.

This chain links TRBV4-1 with TRBJ1-2; the match to TRBD1 covers 9 bases. J lost 6 bases, V lost 4 bases, and 12 bases had no gene match. The CDR3 loop spans 16 amino acids. Germline V CDR1 and CDR2: MGHRA, YSYEKL. The CDR3: CASSLGTGISSNGYTF. In DNA form, the CDR3 reads TGCGCCAGCAGCCTGGGGACAGGGATTTCCTCTAATGGCTACACCTTC.

The V and J genes are TRBV2 and TRBJ2-1; possibly TRBD2 for D (5 bases). CDR3 length equals 16 residues. Trimming shortened V by 2 bases and J by 7 bases, and 18 bases separated the two germline ends. Germline V lookup: CDR1 SNHLY, CDR2 FYNNEI. The CDR3 DNA reads TGTGCCAGCAGTGAACGGGGTCAGTGGTCGGATAATGAGCAGTTCTTC. Its protein product is CASSERGQWSDNEQFF.

In nucleotides, the CDR3 is TGTGCCAGCAGTACTAGCGCCAGCACAGATACGCAGTATTTT. It is translated as CASSTSASTDTQYF. V is TRBV28 and J is TRBJ2-3, with 7 bases fitting TRBD2. After removal of 5 bases from V and 0 bases from J, the junction contained 2 bases not matched to a gene. This CDR3 is built from 14 residues. Germline V gene lookup returns CDR1 MDHEN and CDR2 SYDVKM.

The chain links TRBV5-1 to TRBJ2-7, with TRBD1 as a possible D gene (5 bases). Trimming removed 4 bases at V and 2 bases at J, with 13 bases between. CDR3 length: 14 residues. Germline CDR1 reads SGHRS; CDR2 reads YFSETQ. The CDR3 bases are TGCGCCAGCAGCCCCCGGCAGGGCACCTACGAGCAGTACTTC. Translation gives CASSPRQGTYEQYF.